This entry features one T cell receptor beta chain sequence. This entry is derived from a study of blood T cell repertoires in COVID-19. Turning to the study itself: Material from acute and convalescent COVID-19 was sourced from the United States, Italy and Spain. The cDNA or gDNA used as material had been derived from T cells, B-cell-depleted T cells, or PBMCs.

Cohort allocation depended upon clinical history that participants reported. Generated by immunoSEQ multiplex PCR, the TCRdb table keeps only in-frame clones and is missing some. The sample includes 500,000 or so clones, approximately 86% of them seen just once. Trimming took off 4 bases at V and 5 bases at J, with 11 bases between the two ends. The CDR3 sequence is 13 residues long. Germline-derived CDR1 and CDR2 are SNHLY and FYNNEI. The source of this sequence is a woman aged 18-29 years who had recovered from COVID-19. The sequenced sample was PBMCs or T cells enriched from blood (not recorded which). V and J are TRBV2 and TRBJ2-5; tentatively, D is TRBD1 (6 bases). CDR3 loop: CASSAQGEETQYF. CDR3 sequence (DNA): TGTGCCAGCAGTGCACAGGGAGAGGAGACCCAGTACTTC.